This T cell receptor (beta chain) was profiled in a study of identical twins. Study outcomes and limitations: Where beta out-of-frame sequences were concerned, excess twin sharing was weaker. One should note that invariant MAIT and iNKT cells could partly confound zero-insertion analyses.

TCRdb reprocessed the 5' RACE reads via MiXCR and lists one record per CDR3 protein. The sample holds 1.5 million to 2 million distinct CDR3 sequences, under 35% seen once. This clonotype was detected once. Its cognate antigen is unknown. V shed 5 bases and J shed 6 bases, with 13 bases lying between them. CDR1 and CDR2 from the germline V gene are DFQATT and SNEGSKA (reference sequence). The CDR3 covers 12 residues. This TCR derives from a newborn girl in good health. The sample consisted of cord blood. The gene calls are TRBV20-1 and TRBJ1-1; tentatively, D is TRBD1 (5 bases). This CDR3 is CSAGDSNPEAFF. DNA for the CDR3: TGCAGTGCTGGCGACAGTAATCCTGAAGCTTTCTTT.